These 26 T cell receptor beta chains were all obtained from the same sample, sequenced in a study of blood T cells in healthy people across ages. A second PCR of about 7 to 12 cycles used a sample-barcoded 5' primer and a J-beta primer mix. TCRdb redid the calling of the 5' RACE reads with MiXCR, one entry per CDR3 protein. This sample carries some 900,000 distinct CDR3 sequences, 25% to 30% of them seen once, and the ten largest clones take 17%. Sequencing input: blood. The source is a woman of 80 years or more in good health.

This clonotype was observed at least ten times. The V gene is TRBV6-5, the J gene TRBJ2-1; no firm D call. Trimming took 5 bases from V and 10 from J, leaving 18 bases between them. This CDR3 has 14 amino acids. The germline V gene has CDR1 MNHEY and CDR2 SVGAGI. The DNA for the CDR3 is TGTGCCAGCAGTCAGCCATCCCCCCCATACGAGCAGTTCTTC. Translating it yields CASSQPSPPYEQFF.

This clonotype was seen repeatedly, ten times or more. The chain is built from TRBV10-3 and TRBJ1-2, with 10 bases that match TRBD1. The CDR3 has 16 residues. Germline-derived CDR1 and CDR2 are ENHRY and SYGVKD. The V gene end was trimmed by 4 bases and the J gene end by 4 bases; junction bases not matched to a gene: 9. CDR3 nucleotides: TGTGCCATCAGTGGGGACAGGGGAGGCATCGGCTATGGCTACACCTTC. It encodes CAISGDRGGIGYGYTF.

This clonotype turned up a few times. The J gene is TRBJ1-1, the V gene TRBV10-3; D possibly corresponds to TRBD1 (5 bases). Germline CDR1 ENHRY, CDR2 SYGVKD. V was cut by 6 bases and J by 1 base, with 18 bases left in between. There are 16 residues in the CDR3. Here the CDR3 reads CAIRENQAGKNTEAFF. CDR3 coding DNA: TGTGCCATCAGGGAAAACCAGGCAGGGAAGAACACTGAAGCTTTCTTT.

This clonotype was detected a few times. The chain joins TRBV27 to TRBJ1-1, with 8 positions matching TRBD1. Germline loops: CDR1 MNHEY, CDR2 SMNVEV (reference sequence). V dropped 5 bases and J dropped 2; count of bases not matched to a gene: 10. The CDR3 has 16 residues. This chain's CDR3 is CASSARTGRLNTEAFF. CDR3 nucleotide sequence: TGTGCCAGCAGTGCCCGGACAGGGCGACTCAACACTGAAGCTTTCTTT.

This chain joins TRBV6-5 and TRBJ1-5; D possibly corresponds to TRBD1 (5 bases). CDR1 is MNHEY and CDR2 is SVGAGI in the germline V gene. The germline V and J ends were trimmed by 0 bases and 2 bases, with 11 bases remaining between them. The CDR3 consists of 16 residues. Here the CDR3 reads CASSYSRAGGNQPQHF. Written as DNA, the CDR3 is TGTGCCAGCAGTTACTCCAGGGCGGGAGGCAATCAGCCCCAGCATTTT.

Here the CDR3 reads CASSFWVGVDTQYF. The CDR3 DNA reads as TGTGCCAGCAGTTTTTGGGTGGGGGTAGATACGCAGTATTTT. The rearrangement links TRBV12-3 or TRBV12-4 to TRBJ2-3, with D perhaps matching TRBD1 or TRBD2 (5 bases each). The V end was cut by 3 bases, the J end by 5 bases, with 12 bases between. The CDR3 has 14 amino acids.

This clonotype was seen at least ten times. For the CDR3, the DNA is TGTGCCAGCAGTCAACTGACGGGATACGAGCAGTACTTC. Its protein is CASSQLTGYEQYF. The genes are TRBV12-3 or TRBV12-4 and TRBJ2-7, with D perhaps TRBD2 (5 bases). The CDR3 covers 13 residues. Trimming removed 5 bases from V and 4 bases from J, with 12 bases in between.

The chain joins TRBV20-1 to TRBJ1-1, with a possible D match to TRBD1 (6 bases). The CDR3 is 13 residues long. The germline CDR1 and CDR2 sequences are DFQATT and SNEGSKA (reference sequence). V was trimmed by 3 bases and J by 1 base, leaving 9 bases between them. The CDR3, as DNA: TGCAGTGCTAGTGGGGGCCGGAACACTGAAGCTTTCTTT. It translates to CSASGGRNTEAFF.

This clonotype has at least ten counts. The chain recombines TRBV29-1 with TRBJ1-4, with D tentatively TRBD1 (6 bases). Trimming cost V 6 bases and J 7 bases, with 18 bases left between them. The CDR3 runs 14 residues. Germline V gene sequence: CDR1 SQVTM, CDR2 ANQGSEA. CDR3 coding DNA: TGCAGCGTCAATACAGGGAGGGAGGTTGAAAAACTGTTTTTT. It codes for CSVNTGREVEKLFF.

CDR3 nucleotides: TGCGCCAGCAGCTGGGGGGACACTCGCTCCTACAATGAGCAGTTCTTC. Its protein is CASSWGDTRSYNEQFF. The genes are TRBV5-1 and TRBJ2-1, with D possibly being TRBD1 or TRBD2 (6 bases each). This CDR3 is built from 16 residues. Trimming removed 3 bases from V and 0 bases from J, with 13 bases in between. Germline V gene data show CDR1 as SGHRS and CDR2 as YFSETQ.

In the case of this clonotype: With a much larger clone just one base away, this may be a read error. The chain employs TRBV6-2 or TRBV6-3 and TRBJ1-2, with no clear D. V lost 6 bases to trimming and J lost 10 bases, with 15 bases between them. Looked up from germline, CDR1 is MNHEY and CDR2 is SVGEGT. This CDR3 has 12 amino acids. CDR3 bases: TGTGCCAGCAGCGAAAATGGCTTTGACTACACCTTC. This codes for CASSENGFDYTF.

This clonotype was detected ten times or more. The CDR3 here is CSASGRGNEKLFF. The CDR3 nucleotides are TGCAGTGCTAGTGGCAGGGGTAATGAAAAACTGTTTTTT. The rearrangement links TRBV20-1 to TRBJ1-4, with D tentatively TRBD1 (6 bases). Trimming pared 3 bases from V and 4 bases from J, leaving 9 bases between. CDR1 and CDR2 from the germline V gene are DFQATT and SNEGSKA (reference sequence). The CDR3 is made up of 13 amino acids.

The CDR3, as DNA: TGTGCCAGCAGTGAAATGCGGGGGGGTGGTCAAGAGACCCAGTACTTC. Translating gives CASSEMRGGGQETQYF. The V call is TRBV2, the J call TRBJ2-5, with 9 bases identical to TRBD2. The CDR3 contains 16 residues. Looked up from germline, CDR1 is SNHLY and CDR2 is FYNNEI. With 2 bases clipped from V and 2 bases from J, the junction kept 6 bases outside the gene matches.

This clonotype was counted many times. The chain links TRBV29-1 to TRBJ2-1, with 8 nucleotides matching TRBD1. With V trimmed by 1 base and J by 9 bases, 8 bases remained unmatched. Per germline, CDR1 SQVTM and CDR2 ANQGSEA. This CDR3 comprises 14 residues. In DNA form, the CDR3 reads TGCAGCGTTGAAGTTCTCCAGGGGGCTGGTGAGCAGTTCTTC. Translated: CSVEVLQGAGEQFF.

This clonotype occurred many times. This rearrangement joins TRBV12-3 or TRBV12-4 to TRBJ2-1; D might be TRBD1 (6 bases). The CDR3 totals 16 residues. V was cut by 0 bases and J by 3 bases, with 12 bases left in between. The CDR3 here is CASSLAGQLRYNEQFF. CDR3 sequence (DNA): TGTGCCAGCAGTTTAGCCGGACAGTTACGCTACAATGAGCAGTTCTTC.

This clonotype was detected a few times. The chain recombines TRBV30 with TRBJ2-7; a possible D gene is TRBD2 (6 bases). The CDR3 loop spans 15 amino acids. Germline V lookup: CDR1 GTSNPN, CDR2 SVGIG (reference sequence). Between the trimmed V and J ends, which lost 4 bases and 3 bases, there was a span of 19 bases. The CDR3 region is CAWTSPGEGLYEQYF. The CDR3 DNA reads TGTGCCTGGACCTCACCGGGGGAAGGGCTCTACGAGCAGTACTTC.

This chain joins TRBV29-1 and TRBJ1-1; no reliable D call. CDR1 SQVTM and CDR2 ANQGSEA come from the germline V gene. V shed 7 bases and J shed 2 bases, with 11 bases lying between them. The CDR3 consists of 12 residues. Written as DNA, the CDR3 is TGCAGCGCGCATAGTCACAACACTGAAGCTTTCTTT. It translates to CSAHSHNTEAFF. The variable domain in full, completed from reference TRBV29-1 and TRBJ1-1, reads SAVISQKPSRDICQRGTSLTIQCQVDSQVTMMFWYRQQPGQSLTLIATANQGSEATYESGFVIDKFPISRPNLTFSTLTVSNMSPEDSSIYLCSAHSHNTEAFFGQGTRLTVV.

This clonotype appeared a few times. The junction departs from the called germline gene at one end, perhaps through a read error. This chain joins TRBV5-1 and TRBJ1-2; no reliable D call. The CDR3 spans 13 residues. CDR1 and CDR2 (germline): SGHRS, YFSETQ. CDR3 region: CAGSLDGNYGYTF. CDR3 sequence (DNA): TGCGCCGGCAGCTTGGACGGGAACTATGGCTACACCTTC.

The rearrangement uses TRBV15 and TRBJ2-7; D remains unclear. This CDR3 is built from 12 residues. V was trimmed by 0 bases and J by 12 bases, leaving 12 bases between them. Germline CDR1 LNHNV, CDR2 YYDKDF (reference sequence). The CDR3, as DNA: TGTGCCACCAGCAGAGATCTAAATGTTTGGTACTTC. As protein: CATSRDLNVWYF.

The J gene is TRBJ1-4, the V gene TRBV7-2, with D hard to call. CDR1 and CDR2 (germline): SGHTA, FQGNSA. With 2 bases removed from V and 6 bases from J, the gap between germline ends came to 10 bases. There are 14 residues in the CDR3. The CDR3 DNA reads TGTGCCAGCAGCTTATCCGGGCTTGATGAAAAACTGTTTTTT. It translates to CASSLSGLDEKLFF.

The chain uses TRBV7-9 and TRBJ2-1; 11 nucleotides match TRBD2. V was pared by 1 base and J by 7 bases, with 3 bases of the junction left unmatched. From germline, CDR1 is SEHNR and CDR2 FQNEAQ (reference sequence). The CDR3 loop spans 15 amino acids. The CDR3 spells CASSLDLAGGNEQFF. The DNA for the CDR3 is TGTGCCAGCAGCTTAGATCTAGCGGGGGGTAATGAGCAGTTCTTC.

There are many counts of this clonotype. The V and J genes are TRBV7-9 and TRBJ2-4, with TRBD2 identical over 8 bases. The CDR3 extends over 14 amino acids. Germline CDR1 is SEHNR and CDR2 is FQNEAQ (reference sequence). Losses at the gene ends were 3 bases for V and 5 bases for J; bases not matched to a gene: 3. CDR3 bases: TGTGCCAGCAGCTTCAGCGGGGGACAAAACATTCAGTACTTC. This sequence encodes CASSFSGGQNIQYF.

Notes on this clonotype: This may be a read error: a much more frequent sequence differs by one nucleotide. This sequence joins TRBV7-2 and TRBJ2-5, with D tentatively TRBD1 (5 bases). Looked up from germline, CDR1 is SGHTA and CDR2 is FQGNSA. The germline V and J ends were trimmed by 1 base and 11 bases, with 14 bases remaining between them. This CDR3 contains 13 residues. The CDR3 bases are TGTGCCAGCAGCTTAGATCTAGGGGTCATGCAGTACTTC. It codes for CASSLDLGVMQYF.

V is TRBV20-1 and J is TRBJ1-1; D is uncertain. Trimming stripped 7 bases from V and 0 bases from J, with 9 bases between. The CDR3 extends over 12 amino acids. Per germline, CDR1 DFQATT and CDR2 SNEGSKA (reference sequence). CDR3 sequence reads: CSGLHLNTEAFF. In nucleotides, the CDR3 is TGCAGTGGGTTACACCTGAACACTGAAGCTTTCTTT.

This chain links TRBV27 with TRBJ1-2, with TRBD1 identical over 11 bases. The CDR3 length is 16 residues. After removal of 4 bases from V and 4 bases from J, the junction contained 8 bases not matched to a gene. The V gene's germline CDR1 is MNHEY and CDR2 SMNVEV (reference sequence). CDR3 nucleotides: TGTGCCAGCAGTTCGGGACGGACAGGGGGCGTCTATGGCTACACCTTC. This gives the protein CASSSGRTGGVYGYTF.

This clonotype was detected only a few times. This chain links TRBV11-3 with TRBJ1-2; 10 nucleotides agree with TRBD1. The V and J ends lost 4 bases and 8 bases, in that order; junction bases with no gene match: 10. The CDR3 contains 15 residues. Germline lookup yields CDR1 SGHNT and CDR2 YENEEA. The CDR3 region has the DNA TGTGCCAGCAGCTCCGGGGACAGGGGCATGGGAGGCTACACCTTC. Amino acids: CASSSGDRGMGGYTF. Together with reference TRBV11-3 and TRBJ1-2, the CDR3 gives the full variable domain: EAGVVQSPRYKIIEKKQPVAFWCNPISGHNTLYWYLQNLGQGPELLIRYENEEAVDDSQLPKDRFSAERLKGVDSTLKIQPAELGDSAVYLCASSSGDRGMGGYTFGSGTRLTVV.